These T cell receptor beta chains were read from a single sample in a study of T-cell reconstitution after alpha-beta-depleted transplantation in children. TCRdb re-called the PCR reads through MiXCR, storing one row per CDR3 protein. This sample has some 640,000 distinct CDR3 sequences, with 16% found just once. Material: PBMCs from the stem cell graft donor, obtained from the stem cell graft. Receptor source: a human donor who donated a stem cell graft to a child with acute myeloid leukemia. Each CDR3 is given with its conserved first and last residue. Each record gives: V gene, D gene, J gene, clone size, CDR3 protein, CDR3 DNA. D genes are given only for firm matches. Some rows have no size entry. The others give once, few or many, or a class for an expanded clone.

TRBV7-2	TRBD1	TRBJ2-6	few	CASSLTGTVNSGANVLTF	TGTGCCAGCAGCTTAACCGGGACAGTCAACTCTGGGGCCAACGTCCTGACTTTC
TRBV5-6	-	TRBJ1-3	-	CASSLEVFGSGNTIYF	TGTGCCAGCAGCTTGGAGGTCTTTGGCTCTGGAAACACCATATATTTT
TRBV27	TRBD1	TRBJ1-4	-	CASRWDGTGNEKLFF	TGTGCCAGCCGATGGGACGGGACAGGGAATGAAAAACTGTTTTTT
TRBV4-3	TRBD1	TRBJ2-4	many	CASSQITIQGKSGNIQYF	TGCGCCAGCAGCCAAATAACTATACAGGGGAAGTCGGGAAACATTCAGTACTTC
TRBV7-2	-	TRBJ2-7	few	CASSRGQPYEQYF	TGTGCCAGCAGCCGAGGACAGCCCTACGAGCAGTACTTC
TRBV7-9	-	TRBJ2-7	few	CASSLDVGGGSYEQYF	TGTGCCAGCAGCTTAGATGTTGGGGGCGGAAGCTACGAGCAGTACTTC
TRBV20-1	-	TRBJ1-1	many	CSAPFPPNTEAFF	TGCAGTGCTCCCTTCCCCCCAAACACTGAAGCTTTCTTT
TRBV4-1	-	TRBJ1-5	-	CASSQEAVGQPQHF	TGCGCCAGCAGCCAAGAGGCGGTAGGTCAGCCCCAGCATTTT
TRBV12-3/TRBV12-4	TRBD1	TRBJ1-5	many	CASSPGQGSQPQHF	TGTGCCAGCAGTCCCGGACAGGGATCCCAGCCCCAGCATTTT
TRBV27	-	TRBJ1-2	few	CASSSTYRTTNYGYTF	TGTGCCAGCAGTTCAACCTACAGGACCACTAACTATGGCTACACCTTC
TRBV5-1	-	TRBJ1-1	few	CASSDKTGQNTEAFF	TGCGCCAGCAGCGATAAGACCGGTCAGAACACTGAAGCTTTCTTT
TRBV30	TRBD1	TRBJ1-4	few	CAWKTTGGEEKLFF	TGTGCCTGGAAAACTACAGGGGGCGAGGAAAAACTGTTTTTT
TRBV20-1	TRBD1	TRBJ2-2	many	CSATGTGRTGELFF	TGCAGTGCAACTGGGACAGGGCGTACCGGGGAGCTGTTTTTT
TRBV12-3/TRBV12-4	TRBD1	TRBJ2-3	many	CASSFGTGSTDTQYF	TGTGCCAGCAGCTTTGGGACAGGTAGCACAGATACGCAGTATTTT
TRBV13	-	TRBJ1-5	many	CASSFRDQPQHF	TGTGCCAGCAGCTTCAGGGATCAGCCCCAGCATTTT
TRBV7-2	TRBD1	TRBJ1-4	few	CASSLTGTGEKLFF	TGTGCCAGCAGCTTGACAGGGACAGGCGAAAAACTGTTTTTT
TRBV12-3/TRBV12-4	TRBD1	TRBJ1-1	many	CASTDRGNTEAFF	TGTGCCAGCACAGACAGGGGTAATACTGAAGCTTTCTTT
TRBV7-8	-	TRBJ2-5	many	CASSLLATIQETQYF	TGTGCCAGCAGCTTACTAGCAACCATCCAAGAGACCCAGTACTTC
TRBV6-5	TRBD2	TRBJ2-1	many	CASSYSGGSSYNEQFF	TGTGCCAGCAGTTACTCAGGCGGGAGCTCCTACAATGAGCAGTTCTTC
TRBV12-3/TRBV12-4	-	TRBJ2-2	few	CASSVGDAIIGELFF	TGTGCCAGCAGTGTAGGGGACGCAATAATCGGGGAGCTGTTTTTT
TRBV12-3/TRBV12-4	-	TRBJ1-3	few	CASRSSSGNTIYF	TGTGCCAGCAGGTCGAGCTCTGGAAACACCATATATTTT
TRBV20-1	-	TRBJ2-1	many	CSARSGGSNEQFF	TGCAGTGCTAGATCTGGGGGGTCCAATGAGCAGTTCTTC
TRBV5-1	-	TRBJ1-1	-	CASILSGLMNTEAFF	TGCGCCAGCATCCTTTCAGGGCTGATGAACACTGAAGCTTTCTTT
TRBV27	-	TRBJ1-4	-	CASSSTGSGDEKLFF	TGTGCCAGCAGTTCAACAGGGAGTGGGGATGAAAAACTGTTTTTT
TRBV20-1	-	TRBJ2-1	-	CSARREQFF	TGCAGTGCTAGAAGGGAGCAGTTCTTC
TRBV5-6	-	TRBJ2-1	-	CASSLRSSSSNEQFF	TGTGCCAGCAGCCTCCGCAGTTCCTCCAGTAATGAGCAGTTCTTC